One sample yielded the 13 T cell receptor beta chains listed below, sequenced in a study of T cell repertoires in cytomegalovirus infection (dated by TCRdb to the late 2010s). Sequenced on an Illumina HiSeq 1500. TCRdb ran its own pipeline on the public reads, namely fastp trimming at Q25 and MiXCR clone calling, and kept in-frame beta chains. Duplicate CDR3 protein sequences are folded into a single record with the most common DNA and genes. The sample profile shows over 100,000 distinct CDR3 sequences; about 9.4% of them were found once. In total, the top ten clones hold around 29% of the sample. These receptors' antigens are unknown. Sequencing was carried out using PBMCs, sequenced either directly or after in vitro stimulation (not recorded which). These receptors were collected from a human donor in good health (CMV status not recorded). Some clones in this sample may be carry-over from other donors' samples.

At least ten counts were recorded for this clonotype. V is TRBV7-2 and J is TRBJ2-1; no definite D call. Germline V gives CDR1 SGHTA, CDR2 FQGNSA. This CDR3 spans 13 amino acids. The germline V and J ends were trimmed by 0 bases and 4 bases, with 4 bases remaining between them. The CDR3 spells CASSLAEYNEQFF. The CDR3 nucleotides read TGTGCCAGCAGCTTAGCGGAGTACAATGAGCAGTTCTTC.

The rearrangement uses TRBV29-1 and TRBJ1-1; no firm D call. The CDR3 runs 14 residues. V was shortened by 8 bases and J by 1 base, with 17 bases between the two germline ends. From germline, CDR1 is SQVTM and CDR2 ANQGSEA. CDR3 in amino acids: CSIQPGPPNTEAFF. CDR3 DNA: TGCAGCATACAACCCGGGCCGCCGAACACTGAAGCTTTCTTT. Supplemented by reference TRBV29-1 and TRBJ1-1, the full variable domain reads SAVISQKPSRDICQRGTSLTIQCQVDSQVTMMFWYRQQPGQSLTLIATANQGSEATYESGFVIDKFPISRPNLTFSTLTVSNMSPEDSSIYLCSIQPGPPNTEAFFGQGTRLTVV.

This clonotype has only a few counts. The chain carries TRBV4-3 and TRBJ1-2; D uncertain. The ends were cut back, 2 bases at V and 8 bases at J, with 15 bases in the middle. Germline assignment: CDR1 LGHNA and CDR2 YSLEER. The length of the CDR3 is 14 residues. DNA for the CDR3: TGCGCCAGCAGCCAACGAGACCTCTTGCGCGGCTACACCTTC. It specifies CASSQRDLLRGYTF.

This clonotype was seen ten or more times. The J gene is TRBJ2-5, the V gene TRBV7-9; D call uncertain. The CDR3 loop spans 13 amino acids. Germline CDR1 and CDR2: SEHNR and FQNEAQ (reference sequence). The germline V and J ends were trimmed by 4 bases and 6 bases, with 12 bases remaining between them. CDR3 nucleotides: TGTGCCAGCAGCTCCCAAGAGAGACAGACCCAGTACTTC. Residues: CASSSQERQTQYF.

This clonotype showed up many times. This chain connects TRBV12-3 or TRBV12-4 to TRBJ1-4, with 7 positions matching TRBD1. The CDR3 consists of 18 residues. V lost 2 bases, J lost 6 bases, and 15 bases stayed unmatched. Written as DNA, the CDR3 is TGTGCCAGCAGTTTACTGACAGGGTTCCCCATAAGGGATGAAAAACTGTTTTTT. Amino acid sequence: CASSLLTGFPIRDEKLFF.

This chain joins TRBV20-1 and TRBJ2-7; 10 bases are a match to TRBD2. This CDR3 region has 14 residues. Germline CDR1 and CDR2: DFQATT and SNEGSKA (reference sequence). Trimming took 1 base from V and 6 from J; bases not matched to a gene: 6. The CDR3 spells CSARVAGLAREQYF. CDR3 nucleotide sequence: TGCAGTGCTAGAGTCGCGGGACTAGCGCGCGAGCAGTACTTC.

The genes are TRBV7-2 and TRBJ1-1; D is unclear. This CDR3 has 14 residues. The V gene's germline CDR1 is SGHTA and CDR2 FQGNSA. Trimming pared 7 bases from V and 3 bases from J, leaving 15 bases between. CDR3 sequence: CASTSYGSYTEAFF. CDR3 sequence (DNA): TGTGCCAGCACCTCGTACGGGAGTTACACTGAAGCTTTCTTT.

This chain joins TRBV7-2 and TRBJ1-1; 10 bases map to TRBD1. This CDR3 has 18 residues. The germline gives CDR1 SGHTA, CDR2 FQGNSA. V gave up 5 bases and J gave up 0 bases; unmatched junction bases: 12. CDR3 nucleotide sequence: TGTGCCAGCAGCCCTCCCGGGACAGGGGTGGGGATGAACACTGAAGCTTTCTTT. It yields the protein CASSPPGTGVGMNTEAFF. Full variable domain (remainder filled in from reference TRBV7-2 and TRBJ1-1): GAGVSQSPSNKVTEKGKDVELRCDPISGHTALYWYRQSLGQGLEFLIYFQGNSAPDKSGLPSDRFSAERTGGSVSTLTIQRTQQEDSAVYLCASSPPGTGVGMNTEAFFGQGTRLTVV.

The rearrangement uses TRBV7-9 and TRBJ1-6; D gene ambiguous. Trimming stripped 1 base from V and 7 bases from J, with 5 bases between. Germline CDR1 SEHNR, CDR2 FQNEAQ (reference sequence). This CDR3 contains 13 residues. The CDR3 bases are TGTGCCAGCAGCTTAGGGGTGAATTCACCCCTCCACTTT. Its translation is CASSLGVNSPLHF.

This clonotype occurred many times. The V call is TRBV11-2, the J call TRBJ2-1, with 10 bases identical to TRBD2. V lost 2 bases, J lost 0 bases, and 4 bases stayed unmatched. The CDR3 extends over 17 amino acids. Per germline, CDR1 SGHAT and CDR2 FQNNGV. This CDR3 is CASSLTSGISSYNEQFF. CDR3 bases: TGTGCCAGCAGCTTAACTAGCGGGATTAGCTCCTACAATGAGCAGTTCTTC.

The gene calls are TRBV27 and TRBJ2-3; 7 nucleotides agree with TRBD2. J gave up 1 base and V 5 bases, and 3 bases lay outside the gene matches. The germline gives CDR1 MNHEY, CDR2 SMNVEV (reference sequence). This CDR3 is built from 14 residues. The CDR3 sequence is CASSKTSRTDTQYF. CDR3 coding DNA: TGTGCCAGCAGTAAGACTAGCCGCACAGATACGCAGTATTTT.

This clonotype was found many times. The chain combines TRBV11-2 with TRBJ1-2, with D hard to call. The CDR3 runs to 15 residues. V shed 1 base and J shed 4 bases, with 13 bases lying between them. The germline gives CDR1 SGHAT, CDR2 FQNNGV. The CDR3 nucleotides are TGTGCCAGCAGCTTAGCCCGGGTAATCCCCTATGGCTACACCTTC. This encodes CASSLARVIPYGYTF.

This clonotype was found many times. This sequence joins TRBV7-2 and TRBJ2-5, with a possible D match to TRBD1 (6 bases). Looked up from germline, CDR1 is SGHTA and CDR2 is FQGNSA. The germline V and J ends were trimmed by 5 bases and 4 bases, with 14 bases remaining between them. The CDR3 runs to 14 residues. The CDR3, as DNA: TGTGCCAGCAGCCCACAGGGTCAGGGAGAGACCCAGTACTTC. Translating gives CASSPQGQGETQYF.